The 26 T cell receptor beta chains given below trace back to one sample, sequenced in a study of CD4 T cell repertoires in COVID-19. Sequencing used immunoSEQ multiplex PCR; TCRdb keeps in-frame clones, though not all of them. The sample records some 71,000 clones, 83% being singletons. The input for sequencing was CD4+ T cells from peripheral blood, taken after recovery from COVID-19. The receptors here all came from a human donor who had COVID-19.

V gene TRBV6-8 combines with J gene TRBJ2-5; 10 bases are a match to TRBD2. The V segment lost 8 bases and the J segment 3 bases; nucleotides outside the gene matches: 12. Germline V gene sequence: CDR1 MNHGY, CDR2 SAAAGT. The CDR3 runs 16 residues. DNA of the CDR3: TGTGCCAGCGACCCGAAGAGCGGGAGGGCCGAAGAGACCCAGTACTTC. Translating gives CASDPKSGRAEETQYF.

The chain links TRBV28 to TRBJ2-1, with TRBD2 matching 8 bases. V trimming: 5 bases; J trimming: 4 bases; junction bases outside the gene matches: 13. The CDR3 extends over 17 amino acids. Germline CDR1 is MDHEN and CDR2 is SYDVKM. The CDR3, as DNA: TGTGCCAGCAGTCCGCCGCATCGGGCTAGCGGGTACAATGAGCAGTTCTTC. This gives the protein CASSPPHRASGYNEQFF.

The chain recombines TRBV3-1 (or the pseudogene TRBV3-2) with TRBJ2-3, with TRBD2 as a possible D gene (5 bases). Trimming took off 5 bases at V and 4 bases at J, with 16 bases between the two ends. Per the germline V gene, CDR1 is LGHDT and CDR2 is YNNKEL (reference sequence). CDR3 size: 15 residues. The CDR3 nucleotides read TGTGCCAGCAGCTCCAGCGGTACTAGGGCAGATACGCAGTATTTT. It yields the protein CASSSSGTRADTQYF.

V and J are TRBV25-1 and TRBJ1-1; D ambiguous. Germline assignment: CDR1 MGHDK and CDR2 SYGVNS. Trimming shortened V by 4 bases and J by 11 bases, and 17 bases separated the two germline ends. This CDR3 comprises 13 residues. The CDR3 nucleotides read TGTGCCAGCAGTGGCGGCCCCCCGTATAGGGCTTTCTTT. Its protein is CASSGGPPYRAFF.

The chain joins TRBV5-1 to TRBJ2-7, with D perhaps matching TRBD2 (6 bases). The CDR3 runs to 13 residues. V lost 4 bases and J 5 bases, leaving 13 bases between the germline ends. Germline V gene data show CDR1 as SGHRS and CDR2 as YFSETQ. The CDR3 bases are TGCGCCAGCAGCCCGGGAGACGCACACGAGCAGTACTTC. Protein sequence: CASSPGDAHEQYF.

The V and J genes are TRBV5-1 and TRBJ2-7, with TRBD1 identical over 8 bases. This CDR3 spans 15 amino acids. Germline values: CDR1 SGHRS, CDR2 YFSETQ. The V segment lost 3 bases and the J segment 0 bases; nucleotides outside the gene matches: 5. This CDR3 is CASSYWTGSSYEQYF. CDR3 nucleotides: TGCGCCAGCAGCTACTGGACAGGGAGCTCCTACGAGCAGTACTTC.

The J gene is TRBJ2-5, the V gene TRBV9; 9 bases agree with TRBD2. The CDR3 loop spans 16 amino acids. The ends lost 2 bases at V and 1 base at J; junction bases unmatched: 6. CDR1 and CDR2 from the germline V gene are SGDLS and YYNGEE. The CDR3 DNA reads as TGTGCCAGCAGCGTCGGGCAAGCGGGGGGCCAAGAGACCCAGTACTTC. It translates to CASSVGQAGGQETQYF.

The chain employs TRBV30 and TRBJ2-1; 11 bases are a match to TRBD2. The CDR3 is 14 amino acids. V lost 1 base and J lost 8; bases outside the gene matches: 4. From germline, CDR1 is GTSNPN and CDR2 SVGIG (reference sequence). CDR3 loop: CAWSAGLAVDEQFF. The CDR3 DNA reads TGTGCCTGGAGTGCGGGACTAGCGGTCGATGAGCAGTTCTTC.

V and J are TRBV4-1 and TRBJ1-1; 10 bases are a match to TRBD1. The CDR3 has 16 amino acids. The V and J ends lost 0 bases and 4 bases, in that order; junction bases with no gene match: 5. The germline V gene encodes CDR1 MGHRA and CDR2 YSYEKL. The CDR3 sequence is CASSQDPRTGGTEAFF. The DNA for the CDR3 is TGCGCCAGCAGCCAAGATCCCAGGACAGGGGGCACTGAAGCTTTCTTT.

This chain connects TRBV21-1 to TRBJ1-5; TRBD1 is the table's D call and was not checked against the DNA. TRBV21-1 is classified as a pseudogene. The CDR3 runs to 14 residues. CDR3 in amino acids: CASFHRGSNQPQHF. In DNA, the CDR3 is TGTGCCAGCTTCCACAGGGGCAGCAATCAGCCCCAGCATTTT.

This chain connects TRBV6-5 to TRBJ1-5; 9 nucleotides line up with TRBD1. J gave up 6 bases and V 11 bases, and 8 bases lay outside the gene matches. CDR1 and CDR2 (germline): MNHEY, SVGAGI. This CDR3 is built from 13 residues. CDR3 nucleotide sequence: TGTGCCGGATCGGGACAGGGTATTCAGCCCCAGCATTTT. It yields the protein CAGSGQGIQPQHF.

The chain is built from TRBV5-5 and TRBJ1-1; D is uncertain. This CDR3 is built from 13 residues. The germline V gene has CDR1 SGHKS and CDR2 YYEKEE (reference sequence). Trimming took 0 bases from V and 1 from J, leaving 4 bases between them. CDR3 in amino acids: CASSLGGNTEAFF. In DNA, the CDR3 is TGTGCCAGCAGCTTGGGTGGGAACACTGAAGCTTTCTTT. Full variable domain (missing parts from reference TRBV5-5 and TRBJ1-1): DAGVTQSPTHLIKTRGQQVTLRCSPISGHKSVSWYQQVLGQGPQFIFQYYEKEERGRGNFPDRFSARQFPNYSSELNVNALLLGDSALYLCASSLGGNTEAFFGQGTRLTVV.

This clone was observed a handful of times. In DNA, the CDR3 is TGCGCCAGCAGCCAAGATCGTACCCCGGGGGAGCAGTACTTC. This codes for CASSQDRTPGEQYF. V gene TRBV4-1 combines with J gene TRBJ2-7; weak D call: TRBD2 (5 bases). Germline values: CDR1 MGHRA, CDR2 YSYEKL. V lost 0 bases to trimming and J lost 7 bases, with 13 bases between them. CDR3 length equals 14 residues.

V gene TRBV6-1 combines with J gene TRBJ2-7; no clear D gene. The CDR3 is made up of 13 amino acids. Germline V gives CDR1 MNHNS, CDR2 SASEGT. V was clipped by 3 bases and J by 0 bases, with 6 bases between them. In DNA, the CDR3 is TGTGCCAGCAGTGAGCAGAACTCCTACGAGCAGTACTTC. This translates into CASSEQNSYEQYF.

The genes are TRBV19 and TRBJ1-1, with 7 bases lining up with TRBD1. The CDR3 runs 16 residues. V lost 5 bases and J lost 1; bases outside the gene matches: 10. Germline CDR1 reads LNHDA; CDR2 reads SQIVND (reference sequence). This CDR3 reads CASSFEGAVRNTEAFF. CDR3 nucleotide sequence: TGTGCCAGTAGTTTCGAGGGGGCGGTAAGGAACACTGAAGCTTTCTTT.

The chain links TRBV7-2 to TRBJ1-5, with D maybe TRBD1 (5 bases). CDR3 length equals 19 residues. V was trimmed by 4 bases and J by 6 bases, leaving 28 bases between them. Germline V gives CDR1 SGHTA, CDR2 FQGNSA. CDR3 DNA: TGTGCCAGCAGCTCCTTCTTTACTTCCGGGACCCCGGGGAGTCAGCCCCAGCATTTT. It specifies CASSSFFTSGTPGSQPQHF.

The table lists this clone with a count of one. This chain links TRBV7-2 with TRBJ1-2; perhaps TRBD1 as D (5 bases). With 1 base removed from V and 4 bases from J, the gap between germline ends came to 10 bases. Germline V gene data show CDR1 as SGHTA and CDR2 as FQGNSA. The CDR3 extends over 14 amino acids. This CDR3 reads CASSLGRGSYGYTF. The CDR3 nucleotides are TGTGCCAGCAGCTTAGGAAGGGGTAGCTATGGCTACACCTTC.

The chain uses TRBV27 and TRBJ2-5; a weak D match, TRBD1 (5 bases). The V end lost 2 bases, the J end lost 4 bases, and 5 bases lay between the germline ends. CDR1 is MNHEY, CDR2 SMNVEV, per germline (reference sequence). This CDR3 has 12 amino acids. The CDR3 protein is CASSLRGETQYF. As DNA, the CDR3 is TGTGCCAGCAGTTTAAGGGGAGAGACCCAGTACTTC.

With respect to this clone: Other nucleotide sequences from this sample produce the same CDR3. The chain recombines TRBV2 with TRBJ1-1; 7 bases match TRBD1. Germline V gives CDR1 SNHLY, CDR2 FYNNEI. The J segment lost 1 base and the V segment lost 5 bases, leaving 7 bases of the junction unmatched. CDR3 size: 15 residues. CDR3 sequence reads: CASSRDTGENTEAFF. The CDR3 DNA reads TGTGCCAGCAGTCGGGATACAGGGGAGAACACTGAAGCTTTCTTT.

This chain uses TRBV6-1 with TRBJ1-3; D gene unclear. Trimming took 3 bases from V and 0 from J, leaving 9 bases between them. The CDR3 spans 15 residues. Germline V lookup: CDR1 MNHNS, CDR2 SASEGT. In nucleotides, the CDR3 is TGTGCCAGCAGTGATATCTGGGGCTCTGGAAACACCATATATTTT. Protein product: CASSDIWGSGNTIYF.

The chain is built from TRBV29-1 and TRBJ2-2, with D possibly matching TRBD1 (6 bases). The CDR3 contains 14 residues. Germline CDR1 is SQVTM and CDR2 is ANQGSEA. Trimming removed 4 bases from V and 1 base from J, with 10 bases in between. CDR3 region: CSVVGGLNTGELFF. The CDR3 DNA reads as TGCAGCGTTGTTGGGGGCTTGAACACCGGGGAGCTGTTTTTT.

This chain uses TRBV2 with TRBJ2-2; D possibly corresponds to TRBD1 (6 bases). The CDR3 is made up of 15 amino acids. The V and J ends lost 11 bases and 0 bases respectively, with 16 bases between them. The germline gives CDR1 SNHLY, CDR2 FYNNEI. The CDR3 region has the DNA TGTGCCTGCGGACGAGGGACAACGAACACCGGGGAGCTGTTTTTT. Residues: CACGRGTTNTGELFF. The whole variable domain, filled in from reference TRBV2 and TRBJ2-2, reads EPEVTQTPSHQVTQMGQEVILRCVPISNHLYFYWYRQILGQKVEFLVSFYNNEISEKSEIFDDQFSVERPDGSNFTLKIRSTKLEDSAMYFCACGRGTTNTGELFFGEGSRLTVL.

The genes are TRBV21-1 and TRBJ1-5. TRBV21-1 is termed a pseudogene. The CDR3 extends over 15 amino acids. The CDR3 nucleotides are TGTGCCAGCAGCAATGACGGGACGGGAAATCAGCCCCAGCATTTT. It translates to CASSNDGTGNQPQHF.

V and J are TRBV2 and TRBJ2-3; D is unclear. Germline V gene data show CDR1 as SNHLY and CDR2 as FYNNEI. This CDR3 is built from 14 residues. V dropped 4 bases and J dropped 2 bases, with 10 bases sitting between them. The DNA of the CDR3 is TGTGCCAGCAGTGCGGTGACCAACACAGATACGCAGTATTTT. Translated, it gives CASSAVTNTDTQYF. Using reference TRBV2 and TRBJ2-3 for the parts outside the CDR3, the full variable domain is EPEVTQTPSHQVTQMGQEVILRCVPISNHLYFYWYRQILGQKVEFLVSFYNNEISEKSEIFDDQFSVERPDGSNFTLKIRSTKLEDSAMYFCASSAVTNTDTQYFGPGTRLTVL.

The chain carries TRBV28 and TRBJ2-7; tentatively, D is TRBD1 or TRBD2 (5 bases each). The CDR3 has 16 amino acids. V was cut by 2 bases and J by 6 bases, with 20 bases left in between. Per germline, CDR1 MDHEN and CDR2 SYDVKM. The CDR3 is CASSLRRDGALREQYF. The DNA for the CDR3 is TGTGCCAGCAGTTTACGTCGGGACGGAGCCCTACGCGAGCAGTACTTC.

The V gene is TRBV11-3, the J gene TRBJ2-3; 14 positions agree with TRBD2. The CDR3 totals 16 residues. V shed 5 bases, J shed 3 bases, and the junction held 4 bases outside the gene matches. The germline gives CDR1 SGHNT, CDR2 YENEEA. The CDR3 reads CASSLGTSGRTDTQYF. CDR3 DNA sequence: TGTGCCAGCAGCCTTGGGACTAGCGGGAGAACAGATACGCAGTATTTT.